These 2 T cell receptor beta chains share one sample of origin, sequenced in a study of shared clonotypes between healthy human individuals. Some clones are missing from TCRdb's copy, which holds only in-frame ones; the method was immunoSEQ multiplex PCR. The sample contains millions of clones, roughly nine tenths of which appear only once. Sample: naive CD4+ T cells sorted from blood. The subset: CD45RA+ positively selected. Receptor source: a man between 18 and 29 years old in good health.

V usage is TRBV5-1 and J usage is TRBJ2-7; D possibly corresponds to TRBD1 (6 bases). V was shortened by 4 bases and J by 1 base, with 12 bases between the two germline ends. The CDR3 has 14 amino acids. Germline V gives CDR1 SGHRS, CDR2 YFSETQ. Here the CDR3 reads CASSADSLSYEQYF. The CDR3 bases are TGCGCCAGCAGCGCGGACAGTCTATCCTACGAGCAGTACTTC.

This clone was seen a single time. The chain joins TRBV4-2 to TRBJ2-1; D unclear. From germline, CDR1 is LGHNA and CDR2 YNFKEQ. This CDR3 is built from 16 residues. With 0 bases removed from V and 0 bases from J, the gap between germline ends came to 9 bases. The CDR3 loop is CASSQEMDPSYNEQFF. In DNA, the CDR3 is TGTGCCAGCAGCCAAGAAATGGACCCCTCCTACAATGAGCAGTTCTTC.